This T cell receptor beta chain was identified during a study of low-dose radiotherapy and immunotherapy resistance in tumors. Overall study: Dosing for Cohort 2 consisted of 1 Gy per fraction every two weeks, reaching a total of 13 Gy over 26 weeks.

TRAV and TRBV primers primed cDNA for both TCRalpha and TCRbeta. For amplifying TCRs, the PCR ran for about 20 cycles with Phusion, which was used together with a constant-region primer and the adapter on the V primers. TCRdb ran MiXCR on the reads and lists one entry per CDR3 protein. There are 12,000 or so distinct CDR3 sequences in the sample; 76% occur only once, and roughly 3.1% lies in the top ten. Eligibility required advanced solid tumors lacking tumor-infiltrating lymphocytes. The germline V gene has CDR1 SGHTA and CDR2 FQGNSA. The trim removed 5 bases at V and 0 bases at J, leaving 12 bases unmatched. The CDR3 runs 17 residues.

The sequence came from a human donor with advanced metastatic prostate, ovarian, gallbladder or colorectal cancer (not recorded which). This table probably holds off-target reads from a library built for another chain. The J gene is TRBJ2-7, the V gene TRBV7-2; TRBD1 matches 8 bases. The CDR3 DNA reads TGTACCAGCAGCGCTCAAGCCGGGACAGGACTCTCCTACGAGCAGTACTTC. Translated: CTSSAQAGTGLSYEQYF.